Described below is a single T cell receptor (beta chain) sequence and its context. Which antigen it targets is not known. No qualities accompany the bases; no much larger clone lies one base away. The sample's time point, from its label and the paper: baseline before first vaccination. Samples from vaccinated people were obtained from the UK trials COV001 and COV002, which included a single-blind randomized controlled phase 2/3 trial of AZD1222 (ChAdOx1 nCoV-19) in healthy adults. For TCRbeta chain sequencing, PBMC samples from trial participants were taken at day 0 and at day 28 after the second dose. This record comes from a study of T cell responses to AZD1222 COVID-19 vaccine listed by TCRdb under 2021. Some background on the complete study: AZD1222 recipients whose second dose came at about 4 weeks and those whose second dose came at about 12 weeks were combined into one group, since spike-specific TCR depth and breadth did not differ between the two schedules. Trial participants were enrolled by age into subgroups of 18-55, 56-69 and 70-plus years, and around 150, 29 and 61 TCR-sequenced participants, respectively, were included in these subgroups. TCR sequencing covered 233 trial participants: 207 given two doses of AZD1222 and approximately 25 given two doses of MenACWY control vaccine. Overall study results and their limits: Most participants were white British and females outnumbered males, and the authors suggested that clonal diversity may have been underestimated. A significant rise in spike-specific TCR breadth and depth was observed after two AZD1222 doses relative to day 0 and relative to MenACWY recipients. Nearly half of unique spike-specific TCRs reportedly recognized epitopes outside regions mutated in the B.1.351 and B.1.1.7 variants. Because no day 14 peak-response samples were available, the repertoires could be characterized only after the peak T cell response. Only six or seven AZD1222 recipients were SARS-CoV-2 seropositive at baseline, limiting conclusions about previously exposed vaccinees. The vaccine-associated CD4 TCRs covered the entire spike protein, and the dominant responses fell in regions 160-218 and 743-854. In the small 56-69-year group, the increase in depth fell short of significance, most likely because of low power.

Including cysteine and phenylalanine, the CDR3 has 17 amino acids. Only CDR3 DNA remains: 51 bases, in frame from the first base. CDR1 and CDR2 (MGHRA, YSYEKL) derive from the germline V gene. Trimming costs V 3 bases and J 3 bases, and their ends lie 19 bases apart. The CDR3 regions of human TCRbeta chains were analyzed by immunosequencing. Per the original workflow: TCRs in the repertoires were compared against a reference library of SARS-CoV-2-specific TCRs that had been generated with the MIRA antigen-specificity platform. Breadth was defined as the fraction of unique TCRs that were SARS-CoV-2-associated, and depth was defined as the fraction of total T cells that were SARS-CoV-2-associated. Using the MIRA data, each spike-specific TCR was assigned both to the spike region to which the TCR was reactive and to a CD4 or CD8 class. Log10-transformed breadth and depth values were compared by one-way ANOVA with Sidak's multiple comparisons tests. TCRdb retrieved this table from immuneACCESS and kept in-frame rearrangements only. Not all clones are present; in checked studies, unresolved V genes account for under half, and no reason is known for the remainder. D and trimming come from the DNA, and the V and J calls and clone size come from that table. This sample comprises 95,000 or so clones, less than 90% of them detected only once. The top ten clonotypes cover roughly 4% of the sample.

The sequence derives from an adult in good health. The rearrangement joined TRBV4-1 to TRBJ2-3; the D gene is possibly TRBD1 or TRBD2, each agreeing over 5 bases. The specimen comprised peripheral blood, sampled on day 0 of AZD1222 vaccination. DNA sequence: TGCGCCAGCAGCCATCCCGGGATAGGGGTTTCGACAGATACGCAGTATTTT. This gives the protein CASSHPGIGVSTDTQYF.